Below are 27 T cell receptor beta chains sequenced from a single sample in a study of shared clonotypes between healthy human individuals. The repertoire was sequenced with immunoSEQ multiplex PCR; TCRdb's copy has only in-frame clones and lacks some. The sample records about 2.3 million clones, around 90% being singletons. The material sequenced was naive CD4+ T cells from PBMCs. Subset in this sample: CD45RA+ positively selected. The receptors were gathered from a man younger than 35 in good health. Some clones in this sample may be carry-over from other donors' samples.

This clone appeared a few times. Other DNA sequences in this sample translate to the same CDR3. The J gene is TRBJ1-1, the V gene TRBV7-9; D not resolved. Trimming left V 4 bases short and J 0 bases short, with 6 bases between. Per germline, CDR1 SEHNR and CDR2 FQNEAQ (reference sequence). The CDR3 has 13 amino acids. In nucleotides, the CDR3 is TGTGCCAGCAGCTCATCCTTGAACACTGAAGCTTTCTTT. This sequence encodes CASSSSLNTEAFF.

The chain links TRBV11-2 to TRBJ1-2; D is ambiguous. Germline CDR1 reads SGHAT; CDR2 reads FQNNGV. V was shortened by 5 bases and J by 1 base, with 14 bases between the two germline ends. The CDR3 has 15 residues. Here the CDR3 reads CASSPPYGRNYGYTF. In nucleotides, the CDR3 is TGTGCCAGCAGCCCCCCGTACGGGCGTAACTATGGCTACACCTTC.

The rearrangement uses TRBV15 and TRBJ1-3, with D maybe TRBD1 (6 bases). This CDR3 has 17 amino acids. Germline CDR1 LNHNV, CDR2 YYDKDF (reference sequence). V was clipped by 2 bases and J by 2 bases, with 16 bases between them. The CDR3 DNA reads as TGTGCCACCAGCAGATCACGGTTCTGGACAGCTGGAAACACCATATATTTT. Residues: CATSRSRFWTAGNTIYF.

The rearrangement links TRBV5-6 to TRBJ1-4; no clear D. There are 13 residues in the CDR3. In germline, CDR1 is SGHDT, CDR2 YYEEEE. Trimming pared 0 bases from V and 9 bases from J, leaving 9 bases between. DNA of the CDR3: TGTGCCAGCAGCTTGGGAACCTACCAAAAACTGTTTTTT. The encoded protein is CASSLGTYQKLFF. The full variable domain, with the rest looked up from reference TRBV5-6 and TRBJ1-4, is DAGVTQSPTHLIKTRGQQVTLRCSPKSGHDTVSWYQQALGQGPQFIFQYYEEEERQRGNFPDRFSGHQFPNYSSELNVNALLLGDSALYLCASSLGTYQKLFFGSGTQLSVL.

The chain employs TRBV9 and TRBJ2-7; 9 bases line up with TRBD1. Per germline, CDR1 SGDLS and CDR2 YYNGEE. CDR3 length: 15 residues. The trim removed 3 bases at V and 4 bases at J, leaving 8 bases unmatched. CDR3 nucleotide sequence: TGTGCCAGCAGCGAAAACCCGGGACAGGGTTACGAGCAGTACTTC. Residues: CASSENPGQGYEQYF. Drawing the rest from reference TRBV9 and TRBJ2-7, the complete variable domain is DSGVTQTPKHLITATGQRVTLRCSPRSGDLSVYWYQQSLDQGLQFLIQYYNGEERAKGNILERFSAQQFPDLHSELNLSSLELGDSALYFCASSENPGQGYEQYFGPGTRLTVT.

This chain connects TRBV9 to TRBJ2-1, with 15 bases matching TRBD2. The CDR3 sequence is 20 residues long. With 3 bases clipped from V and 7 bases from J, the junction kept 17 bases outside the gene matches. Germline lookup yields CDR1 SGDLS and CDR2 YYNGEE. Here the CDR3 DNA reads TGTGCCAGCAGCGCAGGGGACCCCCGGACTAGCGGGAGGGTTAAAAATGAGCAGTTCTTC. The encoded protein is CASSAGDPRTSGRVKNEQFF.

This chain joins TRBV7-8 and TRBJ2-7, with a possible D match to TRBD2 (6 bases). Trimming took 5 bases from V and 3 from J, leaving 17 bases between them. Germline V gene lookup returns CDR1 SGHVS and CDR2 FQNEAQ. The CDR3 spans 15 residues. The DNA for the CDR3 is TGTGCCAGCAGCGTACGACTAGAAGAGAACTACGAGCAGTACTTC. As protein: CASSVRLEENYEQYF.

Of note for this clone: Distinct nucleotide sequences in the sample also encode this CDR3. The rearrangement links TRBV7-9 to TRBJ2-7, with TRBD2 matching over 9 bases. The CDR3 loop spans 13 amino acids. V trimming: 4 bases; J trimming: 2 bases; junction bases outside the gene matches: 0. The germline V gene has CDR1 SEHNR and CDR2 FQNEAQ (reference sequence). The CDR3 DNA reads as TGTGCCAGCAGCTCTAGCGGGACCTACGAGCAGTACTTC. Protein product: CASSSSGTYEQYF.

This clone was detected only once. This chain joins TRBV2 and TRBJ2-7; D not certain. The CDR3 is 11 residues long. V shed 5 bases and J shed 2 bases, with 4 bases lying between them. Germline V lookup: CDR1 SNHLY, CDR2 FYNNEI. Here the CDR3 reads CASSNAYEQYF. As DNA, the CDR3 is TGTGCCAGCAGTAACGCCTACGAGCAGTACTTC.

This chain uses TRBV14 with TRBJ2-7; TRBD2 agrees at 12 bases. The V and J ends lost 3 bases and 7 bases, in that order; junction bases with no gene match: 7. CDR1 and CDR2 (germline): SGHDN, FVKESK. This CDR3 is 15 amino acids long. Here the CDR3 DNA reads TGTGCCAGCAGCCAGGTGGGACTAGCGGGTTGGGAGCAGTACTTC. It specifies CASSQVGLAGWEQYF.

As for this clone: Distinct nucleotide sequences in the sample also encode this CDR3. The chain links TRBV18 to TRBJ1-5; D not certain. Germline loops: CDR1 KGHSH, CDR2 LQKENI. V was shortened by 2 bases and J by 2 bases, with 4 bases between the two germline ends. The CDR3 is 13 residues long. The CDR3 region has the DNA TGTGCCAGCTCACCATCGGGCAATCAGCCCCAGCATTTT. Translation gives CASSPSGNQPQHF.

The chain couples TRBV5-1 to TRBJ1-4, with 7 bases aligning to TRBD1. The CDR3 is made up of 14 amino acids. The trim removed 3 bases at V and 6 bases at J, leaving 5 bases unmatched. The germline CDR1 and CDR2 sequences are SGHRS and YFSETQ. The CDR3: CASSSTGQDEKLFF. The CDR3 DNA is TGCGCCAGCAGCTCTACTGGACAGGATGAAAAACTGTTTTTT.

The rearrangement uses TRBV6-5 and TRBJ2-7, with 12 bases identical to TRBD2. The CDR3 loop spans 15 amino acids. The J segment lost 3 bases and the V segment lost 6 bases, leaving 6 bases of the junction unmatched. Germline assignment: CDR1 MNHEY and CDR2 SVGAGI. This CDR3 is CASRKLAGGSYEQYF. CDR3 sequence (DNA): TGTGCCAGCAGGAAACTAGCGGGAGGTAGCTACGAGCAGTACTTC.

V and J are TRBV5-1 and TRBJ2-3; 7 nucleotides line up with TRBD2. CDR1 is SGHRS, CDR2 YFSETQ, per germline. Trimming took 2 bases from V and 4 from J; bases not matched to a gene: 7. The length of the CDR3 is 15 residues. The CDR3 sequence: CASSFRAGVPDTQYF. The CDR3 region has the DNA TGCGCCAGCAGCTTTCGCGCGGGAGTTCCAGATACGCAGTATTTT.

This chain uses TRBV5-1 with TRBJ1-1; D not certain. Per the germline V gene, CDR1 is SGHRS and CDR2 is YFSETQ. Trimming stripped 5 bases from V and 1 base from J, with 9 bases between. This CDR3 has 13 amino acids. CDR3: CASRTRGNTEAFF. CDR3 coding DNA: TGCGCCAGCAGGACCCGGGGGAACACTGAAGCTTTCTTT.

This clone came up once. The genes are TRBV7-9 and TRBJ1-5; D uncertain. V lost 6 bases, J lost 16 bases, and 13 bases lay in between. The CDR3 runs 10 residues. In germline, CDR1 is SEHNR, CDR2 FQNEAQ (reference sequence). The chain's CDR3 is CASSARAGHF. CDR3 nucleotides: TGTGCCAGCAGTGCCCGGGCTGGCCATTTT.

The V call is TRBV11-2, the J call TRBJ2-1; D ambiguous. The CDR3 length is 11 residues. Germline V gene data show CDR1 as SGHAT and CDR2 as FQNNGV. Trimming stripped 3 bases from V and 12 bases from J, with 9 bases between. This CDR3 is CASSFRRGQFF. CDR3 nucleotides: TGTGCCAGCAGCTTTCGACGTGGGCAGTTCTTC.

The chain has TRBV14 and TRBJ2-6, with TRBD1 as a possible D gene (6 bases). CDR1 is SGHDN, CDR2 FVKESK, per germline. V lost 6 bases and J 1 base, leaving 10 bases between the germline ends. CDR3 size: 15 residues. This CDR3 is CASRSTGSGANVLTF. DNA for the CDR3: TGTGCCAGCAGATCCACAGGGTCTGGGGCCAACGTCCTGACTTTC. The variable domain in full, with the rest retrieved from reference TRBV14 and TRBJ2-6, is EAGVTQFPSHSVIEKGQTVTLRCDPISGHDNLYWYRRVMGKEIKFLLHFVKESKQDESGMPNNRFLAERTGGTYSTLKVQPAELEDSGVYFCASRSTGSGANVLTFGAGSRLTVL.

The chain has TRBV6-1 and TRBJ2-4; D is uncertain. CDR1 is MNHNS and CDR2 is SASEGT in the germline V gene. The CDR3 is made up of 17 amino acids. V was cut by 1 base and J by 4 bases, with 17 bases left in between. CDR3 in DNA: TGTGCCAGCAGTGAAGTCAAGGGTACCCCAGGAAAAAACATTCAGTACTTC. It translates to CASSEVKGTPGKNIQYF.

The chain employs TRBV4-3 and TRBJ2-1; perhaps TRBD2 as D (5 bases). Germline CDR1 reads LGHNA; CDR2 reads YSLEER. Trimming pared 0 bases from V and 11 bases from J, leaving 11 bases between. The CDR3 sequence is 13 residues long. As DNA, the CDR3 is TGCGCCAGCAGCCAAGATGTCGGGGATAAGCAGTTCTTC. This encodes CASSQDVGDKQFF.

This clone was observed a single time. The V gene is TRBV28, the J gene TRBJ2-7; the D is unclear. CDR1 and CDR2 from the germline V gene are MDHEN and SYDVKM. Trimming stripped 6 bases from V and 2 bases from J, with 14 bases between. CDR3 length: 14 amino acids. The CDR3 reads CASRTGPQTYEQYF. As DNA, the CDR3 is TGTGCCAGCAGAACCGGACCCCAGACCTACGAGCAGTACTTC.

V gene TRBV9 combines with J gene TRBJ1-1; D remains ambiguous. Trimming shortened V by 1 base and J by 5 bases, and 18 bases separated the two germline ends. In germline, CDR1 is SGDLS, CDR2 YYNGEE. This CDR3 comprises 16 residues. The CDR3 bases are TGTGCCAGCAGCGTAACGGGTACTCTAAGTTGGACTGAAGCTTTCTTT. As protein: CASSVTGTLSWTEAFF.

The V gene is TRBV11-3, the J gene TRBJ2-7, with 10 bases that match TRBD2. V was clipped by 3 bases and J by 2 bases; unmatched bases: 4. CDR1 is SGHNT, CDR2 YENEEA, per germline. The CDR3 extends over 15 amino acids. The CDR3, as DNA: TGTGCCAGCAGCTTGACTAGCGGGCCCCCCTACGAGCAGTACTTC. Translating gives CASSLTSGPPYEQYF. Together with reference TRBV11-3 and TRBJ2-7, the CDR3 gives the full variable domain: EAGVVQSPRYKIIEKKQPVAFWCNPISGHNTLYWYLQNLGQGPELLIRYENEEAVDDSQLPKDRFSAERLKGVDSTLKIQPAELGDSAVYLCASSLTSGPPYEQYFGPGTRLTVT.

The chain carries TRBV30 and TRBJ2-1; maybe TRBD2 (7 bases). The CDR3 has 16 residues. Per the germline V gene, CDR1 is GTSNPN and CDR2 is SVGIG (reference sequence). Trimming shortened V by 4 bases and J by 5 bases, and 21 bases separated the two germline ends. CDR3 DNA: TGTGCCTGGAAAAGGTATCGGGGGGCGAGCAACAATGAGCAGTTCTTC. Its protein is CAWKRYRGASNNEQFF.

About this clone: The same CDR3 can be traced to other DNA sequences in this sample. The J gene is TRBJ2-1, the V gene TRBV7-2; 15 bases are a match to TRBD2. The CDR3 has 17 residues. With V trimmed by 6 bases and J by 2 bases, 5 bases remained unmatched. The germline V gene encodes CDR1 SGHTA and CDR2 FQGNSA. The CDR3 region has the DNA TGTGCCAGCAGTTTGGGACTAGCGGGAGGTCCCTACAATGAGCAGTTCTTC. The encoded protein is CASSLGLAGGPYNEQFF.

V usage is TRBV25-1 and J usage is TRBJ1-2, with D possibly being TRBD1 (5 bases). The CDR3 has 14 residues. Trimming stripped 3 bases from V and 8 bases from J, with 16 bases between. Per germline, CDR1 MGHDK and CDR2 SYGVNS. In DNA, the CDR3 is TGTGCCAGCAGTGAGGGACCTATTACTACAGGCTACACCTTC. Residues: CASSEGPITTGYTF.

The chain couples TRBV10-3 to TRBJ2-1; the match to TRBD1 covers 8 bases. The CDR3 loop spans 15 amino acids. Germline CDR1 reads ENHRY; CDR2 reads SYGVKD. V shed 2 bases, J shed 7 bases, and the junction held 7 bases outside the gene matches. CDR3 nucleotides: TGTGCCATCAGTGAGACTTTGGACAGGGCTAATGAGCAGTTCTTC. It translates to CAISETLDRANEQFF.